The rows below give T cell receptor beta chains drawn from one sample of a study of blood T cell repertoires in COVID-19. TCRdb's table, derived via immunoSEQ multiplex PCR, lists solely in-frame clones and lacks some. Of 150,000 or so clones listed, about 80% are singletons. The specimen sequenced was peripheral blood. The receptors here all came from a woman aged 80 or over with acute or convalescent COVID-19. Each CDR3 is given with its conserved first and last residue. Each record gives: J gene, V gene, D gene, clone size, CDR3 protein, CDR3 DNA. D genes are given only for firm matches. Clone size is given for some rows only: seen once, a few or many times, or a class if the clone is expanded.

J gene: TRBJ1-5
V gene: TRBV29-1
D gene: -
clone size: -
CDR3 protein: CSVGDKINQPQHF
CDR3 DNA: TGCAGCGTTGGTGACAAAATAAATCAGCCCCAGCATTTT

J gene: TRBJ1-6
V gene: TRBV19
D gene: TRBD1
clone size: -
CDR3 protein: CASSVGQVENSPLHF
CDR3 DNA: TGTGCCAGTAGTGTCGGACAGGTGGAGAATTCACCCCTCCACTTT

J gene: TRBJ2-2
V gene: TRBV7-8
D gene: TRBD2
clone size: -
CDR3 protein: CAGRNPGTSGGEGTGELFF
CDR3 DNA: TGTGCCGGTCGGAACCCCGGGACTAGCGGGGGGGAAGGTACCGGGGAGCTGTTTTTT

J gene: TRBJ2-5
V gene: TRBV6-6
D gene: -
clone size: -
CDR3 protein: CASSLQETQYF
CDR3 DNA: TGTGCCAGCAGTTTACAGGAGACCCAGTACTTC

J gene: TRBJ2-7
V gene: TRBV3-1/TRBV3-2
D gene: -
clone size: -
CDR3 protein: CASSQESGGFYEQYF
CDR3 DNA: TGTGCCAGCAGCCAAGAGTCGGGGGGCTTCTACGAGCAGTACTTC

J gene: TRBJ2-2
V gene: TRBV5-1
D gene: -
clone size: few
CDR3 protein: CASSLQGGNAGELFF
CDR3 DNA: TGCGCCAGCAGCTTGCAGGGAGGAAACGCCGGGGAGCTGTTTTTT

J gene: TRBJ1-5
V gene: TRBV19
D gene: TRBD1
clone size: -
CDR3 protein: CASRPGQGPQPQHF
CDR3 DNA: TGTGCCAGTAGACCGGGACAGGGGCCTCAGCCCCAGCATTTT

J gene: TRBJ2-6
V gene: TRBV27
D gene: TRBD1
clone size: once
CDR3 protein: CASSLNVGTGGGSGANVLTF
CDR3 DNA: TGTGCCAGCAGTTTAAACGTTGGGACAGGGGGCGGTTCTGGGGCCAACGTCCTGACTTTC

J gene: TRBJ2-7
V gene: TRBV2
D gene: TRBD2
clone size: -
CDR3 protein: CASSRLAGAGYEQYF
CDR3 DNA: TGTGCCAGCAGTAGACTAGCGGGGGCTGGATACGAGCAGTACTTC

J gene: TRBJ1-1
V gene: TRBV19
D gene: -
clone size: -
CDR3 protein: CASSMTGPWVTEAFF
CDR3 DNA: TGTGCCAGTAGTATGACAGGACCTTGGGTAACTGAAGCTTTCTTT

J gene: TRBJ1-2
V gene: TRBV7-9
D gene: TRBD1
clone size: -
CDR3 protein: CASSLVDRAYGYTF
CDR3 DNA: TGTGCCAGCAGCTTAGTAGACAGGGCCTATGGCTACACCTTC

J gene: TRBJ2-2
V gene: TRBV11-3
D gene: TRBD2
clone size: -
CDR3 protein: CASSLTSGANTGELFF
CDR3 DNA: TGTGCCAGCAGCTTGACTAGCGGGGCGAACACCGGGGAGCTGTTTTTT

J gene: TRBJ2-1
V gene: TRBV10-3
D gene: -
clone size: -
CDR3 protein: CAISRTEASYNEQFF
CDR3 DNA: TGTGCCATCAGTCGGACGGAGGCCTCCTACAATGAGCAGTTCTTC

J gene: TRBJ1-3
V gene: TRBV19
D gene: -
clone size: -
CDR3 protein: CASSEQGTGNTIYF
CDR3 DNA: TGTGCCAGTAGTGAACAGGGAACTGGAAACACCATATATTTT

J gene: TRBJ1-5
V gene: TRBV7-8
D gene: -
clone size: few
CDR3 protein: CASSLGDWQYQPQHF
CDR3 DNA: TGTGCCAGCAGCTTGGGGGACTGGCAATACCAGCCCCAGCATTTT

J gene: TRBJ2-7
V gene: TRBV25-1
D gene: TRBD1
clone size: -
CDR3 protein: CASRGQGAREQYF
CDR3 DNA: TGTGCCAGCAGGGGGCAGGGGGCAAGGGAGCAGTACTTC

J gene: TRBJ2-5
V gene: TRBV6-5
D gene: TRBD2
clone size: once
CDR3 protein: CASRTSGGETQYF
CDR3 DNA: TGTGCCAGCAGAACTAGCGGGGGTGAGACCCAGTACTTC

J gene: TRBJ2-5
V gene: TRBV5-4
D gene: -
clone size: -
CDR3 protein: CASSALASGSQETQYF
CDR3 DNA: TGTGCCAGCAGCGCCCTAGCCTCGGGGTCCCAAGAGACCCAGTACTTC

J gene: TRBJ1-2
V gene: TRBV4-3
D gene: TRBD1
clone size: -
CDR3 protein: CASSRTTGGRGYGYTF
CDR3 DNA: TGCGCCAGCAGCCGCACTACAGGGGGCAGGGGCTATGGCTACACCTTC

J gene: TRBJ1-2
V gene: TRBV9
D gene: -
clone size: -
CDR3 protein: CASSVDGQGLAAGYTF
CDR3 DNA: TGTGCCAGCAGCGTAGATGGTCAGGGTTTAGCGGCTGGCTACACCTTC

J gene: TRBJ1-6
V gene: TRBV7-2
D gene: -
clone size: -
CDR3 protein: CAGGGGLNSPLHF
CDR3 DNA: TGTGCCGGGGGAGGGGGGCTAAATTCACCCCTCCACTTT

J gene: TRBJ2-2
V gene: TRBV6-5
D gene: TRBD2
clone size: -
CDR3 protein: CASSYSPAGGPGELFF
CDR3 DNA: TGTGCCAGCAGTTACTCGCCAGCGGGGGGGCCCGGGGAGCTGTTTTTT

J gene: TRBJ1-5
V gene: TRBV2
D gene: -
clone size: -
CDR3 protein: CASSSPGGGNQPQHF
CDR3 DNA: TGTGCCAGCAGCTCCCCGGGGGGGGGCAATCAGCCCCAGCATTTT

J gene: TRBJ1-1
V gene: TRBV18
D gene: -
clone size: -
CDR3 protein: CASSPGLLRDTEAFF
CDR3 DNA: TGTGCCAGCTCACCGGGACTCTTACGGGACACTGAAGCTTTCTTT

J gene: TRBJ1-3
V gene: TRBV5-4
D gene: -
clone size: -
CDR3 protein: CASSPGRGSGNTIYF
CDR3 DNA: TGTGCCAGCAGCCCAGGTCGTGGCTCTGGAAACACCATATATTTT

J gene: TRBJ2-3
V gene: TRBV29-1
D gene: TRBD1
clone size: -
CDR3 protein: CSVEGIRDRGTDTQYF
CDR3 DNA: TGCAGCGTTGAGGGGATCCGGGACAGGGGGACAGATACGCAGTATTTT

J gene: TRBJ1-5
V gene: TRBV6-2/TRBV6-3
D gene: -
clone size: once
CDR3 protein: CASSLGTTRVAQHF
CDR3 DNA: TGTGCCAGCAGTCTCGGGACAACTCGGGTTGCCCAGCATTTT

J gene: TRBJ2-1
V gene: TRBV18
D gene: TRBD2
clone size: -
CDR3 protein: CASSPPRLAGGNEQFF
CDR3 DNA: TGTGCCAGCTCACCACCTAGACTAGCGGGGGGCAATGAGCAGTTCTTC

J gene: TRBJ2-1
V gene: TRBV12-5
D gene: TRBD1
clone size: -
CDR3 protein: CASGSGGNEQFF
CDR3 DNA: TGTGCTAGTGGTTCAGGGGGCAATGAGCAGTTCTTC

J gene: TRBJ1-5
V gene: TRBV18
D gene: -
clone size: -
CDR3 protein: CASSPVQGSSNQPQHF
CDR3 DNA: TGTGCCAGCTCACCCGTACAGGGTTCAAGCAATCAGCCCCAGCATTTT

J gene: TRBJ2-5
V gene: TRBV5-6
D gene: TRBD1
clone size: -
CDR3 protein: CASSLGTGPLGETQYF
CDR3 DNA: TGTGCCAGCAGCTTGGGGACAGGGCCTCTTGGAGAGACCCAGTACTTC

J gene: TRBJ2-1
V gene: TRBV5-1
D gene: -
clone size: -
CDR3 protein: CASSFSRGMGEQFF
CDR3 DNA: TGCGCCAGCAGCTTCTCTAGGGGGATGGGTGAGCAGTTCTTC

J gene: TRBJ1-1
V gene: TRBV7-9
D gene: -
clone size: -
CDR3 protein: CASSFGGARNTEAFF
CDR3 DNA: TGTGCCAGCAGCTTCGGCGGGGCTCGGAACACTGAAGCTTTCTTT

J gene: TRBJ2-3
V gene: TRBV5-1
D gene: TRBD2
clone size: -
CDR3 protein: CASSLGTSGENTDTQYF
CDR3 DNA: TGCGCCAGCAGCCTAGGGACTAGCGGAGAAAACACAGATACGCAGTATTTT

J gene: TRBJ1-6
V gene: TRBV6-5
D gene: TRBD1
clone size: few
CDR3 protein: CASSSGQGRGNSPLHF
CDR3 DNA: TGTGCCAGCAGTTCCGGACAGGGGCGAGGGAATTCACCCCTCCACTTT

J gene: TRBJ1-6
V gene: TRBV2
D gene: -
clone size: -
CDR3 protein: CASSPRQPSSYNSPLHF
CDR3 DNA: TGTGCCAGCTCACCCCGACAGCCGAGCTCCTATAATTCACCCCTCCACTTT

J gene: TRBJ2-5
V gene: TRBV11-2
D gene: TRBD1
clone size: -
CDR3 protein: CASSLNRGSDETQYF
CDR3 DNA: TGTGCCAGCAGCTTAAACAGGGGAAGCGATGAGACCCAGTACTTC

J gene: TRBJ1-1
V gene: TRBV19
D gene: TRBD1
clone size: -
CDR3 protein: CASSSPQGPTEAFF
CDR3 DNA: TGTGCCAGTAGTTCTCCACAGGGGCCCACTGAAGCTTTCTTT

J gene: TRBJ2-5
V gene: TRBV5-1
D gene: -
clone size: -
CDR3 protein: CASSFGQQPQETQYF
CDR3 DNA: TGCGCCAGCAGCTTTGGACAACAACCCCAAGAGACCCAGTACTTC

J gene: TRBJ2-1
V gene: TRBV3-1/TRBV3-2
D gene: TRBD1
clone size: -
CDR3 protein: CASSQSRTGAHNEQFF
CDR3 DNA: TGTGCCAGCAGCCAATCCCGGACAGGGGCCCACAATGAGCAGTTCTTC

J gene: TRBJ2-1
V gene: TRBV18
D gene: -
clone size: -
CDR3 protein: CASSPSAGSYNEQFF
CDR3 DNA: TGTGCCAGCTCACCTAGCGCAGGTTCCTACAATGAGCAGTTCTTC

J gene: TRBJ1-2
V gene: TRBV15
D gene: -
clone size: once
CDR3 protein: CATSPGGNYGYTF
CDR3 DNA: TGTGCCACCAGCCCGGGGGGGAACTATGGCTACACCTTC

J gene: TRBJ1-2
V gene: TRBV27
D gene: -
clone size: -
CDR3 protein: CASSLGAGRYDGYTF
CDR3 DNA: TGTGCCAGCAGCTTGGGTGCAGGGCGGTACGACGGCTACACCTTC

J gene: TRBJ1-4
V gene: TRBV9
D gene: -
clone size: -
CDR3 protein: CASSAPPDTATNEKLFF
CDR3 DNA: TGTGCCAGCAGCGCACCTCCGGACACCGCAACTAATGAAAAACTGTTTTTT

J gene: TRBJ1-5
V gene: TRBV3-1/TRBV3-2
D gene: -
clone size: -
CDR3 protein: CASSQGQNSNQPQHF
CDR3 DNA: TGTGCCAGCAGCCAAGGACAGAATAGCAATCAGCCCCAGCATTTT